The rows below give T cell receptor beta chains drawn from one sample of a study of blood T cell repertoires in COVID-19. Assay used: immunoSEQ multiplex PCR; TCRdb lists only in-frame clones, some missing. Of 250,000 to 300,000 clones listed, 70% to 90% are singletons. The sample consisted of PBMCs or T cells enriched from blood (not recorded which). The receptor source for this set is a woman younger than 45 who had recovered from COVID-19. CDR3s leave out the opening cysteine and the closing phenylalanine or tryptophan. Fields, in order: V gene, J gene, CDR3 protein.

TRBV7-9	TRBJ2-7	ASSLDTYEQY
TRBV5-4	TRBJ2-1	ASSLRRTGGSAPNEQF
TRBV27	TRBJ1-2	ASSLSRGTGDGYGYT
TRBV6-1	TRBJ1-5	ASSGREIGVGGNQPQH
TRBV5-6	TRBJ2-1	ASRYGTSSYNEQF
TRBV5-1	TRBJ2-3	ASSSYSGRERTDTQY
TRBV19	TRBJ1-5	ASGGDSTGGWQPQH
TRBV5-4	TRBJ2-7	ASSFGAGGPSSYEQY
TRBV7-9	TRBJ1-3	ASSRFSGSGNTIY
TRBV6-4	TRBJ2-1	ASSDSSNTRLAGNYNEQF
TRBV27	TRBJ2-7	ASSTSLAGEQY
TRBV19	TRBJ1-1	ATSDPRGARTEAF
TRBV2	TRBJ2-3	ASSMGADTDTQY
TRBV4-2	TRBJ2-7	ASSRTSEEYEQY
TRBV13	TRBJ2-7	ASSLRQGIYEQY
TRBV3-1/TRBV3-2	TRBJ2-7	ASSHVGTGVYEQY
TRBV7-9	TRBJ2-1	ASSLAISGEDGEQF
TRBV10-3	TRBJ1-4	AISRQGDATNEKLF
TRBV19	TRBJ1-2	ASRAGQGYGYT
TRBV6-6	TRBJ1-1	ASSYSAGKSTEAF
TRBV5-1	TRBJ1-1	ASSFAGRGYTEAF
TRBV9	TRBJ2-1	ASSAGSYNEQF